This T cell receptor delta chain was profiled in a study of Vδ1+ human thymocytes. CDR1 is TSWWSYY, CDR2 QGS, per germline. Deletions cut 2 bases from V and 2 bases from J, with 39 bases between. The CDR3 has 24 amino acids. The template was reverse-transcribed extracted RNA. Multiplex PCR used pooled V-gene forward primers and a constant-region reverse primer to amplify CDR3s. TCRdb reprocessed the multiplex PCR reads using CATT. The sample consists of around 60,000 delta-chain clones, less than 15% of them appearing once. This clone has a handful of counts. What it recognizes is unknown. General study results and limits: Thymic TRG and TRD repertoires appeared highly polyclonal.

The source is a girl less than two years old who had congenital heart surgery. Sequenced sample: Vdelta1+ gamma-delta thymocytes from the thymus. Regarding subset: FACS-sorted CD3+ TCRalphabeta- TCRVdelta1+ TCRVdelta2- thymocytes. The gene calls are TRDV1 and TRDJ1, with a possible D match to TRDD3 (5 bases). This CDR3 is CALGESTWILLHGVGGPRTDKLIF. The CDR3 DNA reads TGTGCTCTTGGGGAATCCACGTGGATTTTGCTACATGGGGTCGGGGGGCCTCGAACCGATAAACTCATCTTT.